These 30 T cell receptor beta chains share one sample of origin, sequenced in a study of cytomegalovirus exposure and HLA in healthy donors. Primers for the PCR totalled 60 Vbeta and 13 Jbeta. Assay: immunoSEQ multiplex PCR; the TCRdb copy retains only in-frame clones and omits some. Among about 180,000 clones, roughly 83% were seen once, and the ten largest hold more than 1%. Material: PBMCs. These TCRs come from a boy aged 2 to 9 in good health and CMV-seronegative.

This clone was picked up a small number of times. The rearrangement joins TRBV6-6 to TRBJ2-6; D is uncertain. The CDR3 spans 16 residues. Germline CDR1 MNHNY, CDR2 SVGAGI (reference sequence). V was clipped by 2 bases and J by 3 bases, with 11 bases between them. The CDR3: CASSYPSVGGANVLTF. CDR3 sequence (DNA): TGTGCCAGCAGTTACCCCAGCGTCGGTGGGGCCAACGTCCTGACTTTC.

The rearrangement joins TRBV7-9 to TRBJ1-1; a weak D match, TRBD1 (6 bases). V was pared by 5 bases and J by 0 bases, with 13 bases between. The CDR3 is 15 residues long. The germline V gene encodes CDR1 SEHNR and CDR2 FQNEAQ (reference sequence). The CDR3 DNA follows: TGTGCCAGCAGCATATACAGGGACATGAACACTGAAGCTTTCTTT. Amino acids: CASSIYRDMNTEAFF.

J is TRBJ2-4 and V is TRBV6-5, with D perhaps TRBD1 (6 bases). CDR3 size: 14 residues. Per germline, CDR1 MNHEY and CDR2 SVGAGI. V was shortened by 2 bases and J by 9 bases, with 14 bases between the two germline ends. DNA for the CDR3: TGTGCCAGCAGTTACCGCGGCAGGGGTGGCATTCAGTACTTC. Translation gives CASSYRGRGGIQYF.

The chain uses TRBV5-4 and TRBJ2-5; 7 positions agree with TRBD2. V was pared by 4 bases and J by 0 bases, with 9 bases of the junction left unmatched. Germline V CDR1 and CDR2: SGHNT, YYREEE (reference sequence). There are 16 residues in the CDR3. CDR3 protein: CASSTPSGDNQETQYF. CDR3 in DNA: TGTGCCAGCAGCACCCCTAGCGGAGATAACCAAGAGACCCAGTACTTC. Full variable domain (missing parts from reference TRBV5-4 and TRBJ2-5): ETGVTQSPTHLIKTRGQQVTLRCSSQSGHNTVSWYQQALGQGPQFIFQYYREEENGRGNFPPRFSGLQFPNYSSELNVNALELDDSALYLCASSTPSGDNQETQYFGPGTRLLVL.

The chain has TRBV5-4 and TRBJ1-1; D gene uncertain. The germline CDR1 and CDR2 sequences are SGHNT and YYREEE (reference sequence). The CDR3 runs to 15 residues. V lost 2 bases and J 4 bases, leaving 15 bases between the germline ends. The CDR3 loop reads CASSLGASEGTEAFF. The CDR3 region has the DNA TGTGCCAGCAGCTTAGGTGCCTCCGAGGGCACTGAAGCTTTCTTT.

The chain carries TRBV2 and TRBJ2-1; TRBD2 agrees at 14 bases. This CDR3 is built from 16 residues. Germline CDR1 and CDR2: SNHLY and FYNNEI. Trimming removed 5 bases from V and 5 bases from J; junction bases left unmatched: 5. CDR3 DNA: TGTGCCAGCAGTAGGACTAGCGGGGGGAGGGACAATGAGCAGTTCTTC. Residues: CASSRTSGGRDNEQFF.

To note about this clone: The same CDR3 also results from other DNA sequences found in this sample. V gene TRBV18 combines with J gene TRBJ1-1, with TRBD1 matching 9 bases. The CDR3 extends over 15 amino acids. Trimming at V came to 0 bases and at J to 1 base, leaving 0 bases not matched to a gene. CDR1 and CDR2 from the germline V gene are KGHSH and LQKENI. This chain's CDR3 is CASSPPGQGNTEAFF. CDR3 coding DNA: TGTGCCAGCTCACCACCGGGACAGGGGAACACTGAAGCTTTCTTT. Together with reference TRBV18 and TRBJ1-1, the CDR3 gives the full variable domain: NAGVMQNPRHLVRRRGQEARLRCSPMKGHSHVYWYRQLPEEGLKFMVYLQKENIIDESGMPKERFSAEFPKEGPSILRIQQVVRGDSAAYFCASSPPGQGNTEAFFGQGTRLTVV.

This clone appeared a few times. The rearrangement links TRBV2 to TRBJ2-5; 7 bases agree with TRBD1. Per the germline V gene, CDR1 is SNHLY and CDR2 is FYNNEI. The CDR3 has 14 amino acids. The V and J ends lost 7 bases and 0 bases, in that order; junction bases with no gene match: 5. The CDR3: CASTRDSYQETQYF. The CDR3 coding sequence is TGTGCCAGCACACGGGACAGCTACCAAGAGACCCAGTACTTC.

This clone showed up just a few times. This chain connects TRBV15 to TRBJ1-2; TRBD1 is a possible D gene (5 bases). Germline-derived CDR1 and CDR2 are LNHNV and YYDKDF (reference sequence). This CDR3 spans 15 amino acids. V dropped 0 bases and J dropped 5 bases, with 13 bases sitting between them. CDR3 nucleotides: TGTGCCACCAGCAGAGAGTCGGGGGGATTGTATGGCTACACCTTC. Its translation is CATSRESGGLYGYTF.

The genes are TRBV6-5 and TRBJ1-1, with 9 bases aligning to TRBD1. The CDR3 runs 14 residues. The germline V gene encodes CDR1 MNHEY and CDR2 SVGAGI. Trimming cost V 6 bases and J 1 base; bases outside gene matches: 3. CDR3 coding DNA: TGTGCCAGCAGACCGGGACAGGGGAACACTGAAGCTTTCTTT. This codes for CASRPGQGNTEAFF.

This clone has just a few counts. The chain carries TRBV13 and TRBJ2-1, with TRBD1 identical over 7 bases. Germline V CDR1 and CDR2: PRHDT, FYEKMQ (reference sequence). The CDR3 has 15 residues. V shed 6 bases, J shed 4 bases, and the junction held 9 bases outside the gene matches. The CDR3 region is CASSRQGNGYNEQFF. DNA of the CDR3: TGTGCCAGCAGTCGACAGGGAAACGGGTACAATGAGCAGTTCTTC.

J is TRBJ2-1 and V is TRBV5-8; D unclear. The CDR3 has 13 residues. Trimming shortened V by 4 bases and J by 2 bases, and 7 bases separated the two germline ends. Germline loops: CDR1 SGHTS, CDR2 YDEGEE. CDR3 amino acids: CASSPSAYNEQFF. CDR3 DNA sequence: TGTGCCAGCAGCCCCTCTGCCTACAATGAGCAGTTCTTC.

The chain links TRBV5-1 to TRBJ2-7; 10 bases line up with TRBD1. V dropped 4 bases and J dropped 4; count of bases not matched to a gene: 5. This CDR3 contains 14 residues. Germline lookup yields CDR1 SGHRS and CDR2 YFSETQ. For the CDR3, the DNA is TGCGCCAGCAGCGCCGGGACAGGGGCTTACGAGCAGTACGTC. Its protein product is CASSAGTGAYEQYV.

The gene calls are TRBV5-1 and TRBJ2-5; 7 positions agree with TRBD1. This CDR3 region has 15 residues. The ends lost 3 bases at V and 0 bases at J; junction bases unmatched: 5. Per the germline V gene, CDR1 is SGHRS and CDR2 is YFSETQ. The CDR3 DNA is TGCGCCAGCAGCTCAGGTGACAGGGACCAAGAGACCCAGTACTTC. It yields the protein CASSSGDRDQETQYF.

This sequence joins TRBV6-1 and TRBJ2-7, with D perhaps matching TRBD1 (5 bases). V was cut by 1 base and J by 4 bases, with 14 bases left in between. Per germline, CDR1 MNHNS and CDR2 SASEGT. The CDR3 sequence is 15 residues long. In DNA, the CDR3 is TGTGCCAGCAGTGAAGGCGCGCAGGGTGGATACGAGCAGTACTTC. Its protein is CASSEGAQGGYEQYF.

The chain joins TRBV27 to TRBJ2-7; D possibly corresponds to TRBD1 (5 bases). The CDR3 sequence is 11 residues long. The germline V gene encodes CDR1 MNHEY and CDR2 SMNVEV (reference sequence). The V end was cut by 5 bases, the J end by 7 bases, with 9 bases between. In nucleotides, the CDR3 is TGTGCCAGCAGTCATAACAGGGAGCAGTACTTC. Translation: CASSHNREQYF.

The CDR3 coding sequence is TGTGCCAGCAGCCCCCGCTTAGAGAAAGCTTTCTTT. Protein: CASSPRLEKAFF. The chain uses TRBV6-5 and TRBJ1-1; D gene uncertain. V dropped 6 bases and J dropped 9 bases, with 14 bases sitting between them. This CDR3 comprises 12 residues. In germline, CDR1 is MNHEY, CDR2 SVGAGI.

The rearrangement uses TRBV4-2 and TRBJ2-1; D might be TRBD2 (6 bases). Per the germline V gene, CDR1 is LGHNA and CDR2 is YNFKEQ. The CDR3 length is 14 residues. V lost 0 bases to trimming and J lost 8 bases, with 11 bases between them. CDR3 protein: CASSQDGWEDEQFF. CDR3 nucleotides: TGTGCCAGCAGCCAAGATGGCTGGGAGGATGAGCAGTTCTTC.

This clone turned up a few times. J is TRBJ1-2 and V is TRBV6-5; D is unclear. Trimming took off 1 base at V and 4 bases at J, with 13 bases between the two ends. CDR3 length equals 15 residues. Germline values: CDR1 MNHEY, CDR2 SVGAGI. CDR3 sequence: CASSYLTPRGYGYTF. In nucleotides, the CDR3 is TGTGCCAGCAGTTACTTGACCCCCCGGGGCTATGGCTACACCTTC.

The CDR3 region is CASSQDSGGYTEAFF. In DNA, the CDR3 is TGCGCCAGCAGCCAAGACTCGGGGGGGTACACTGAAGCTTTCTTT. The chain carries TRBV4-1 and TRBJ1-1; a weak D match, TRBD1 (5 bases). V was cut by 0 bases and J by 3 bases, with 11 bases left in between. The V gene's germline CDR1 is MGHRA and CDR2 YSYEKL. CDR3 length: 15 amino acids.

This chain connects TRBV20-1 to TRBJ2-7, with 7 bases fitting TRBD2. Germline loops: CDR1 DFQATT, CDR2 SNEGSKA (reference sequence). The CDR3 totals 10 residues. Trimming removed 7 bases from V and 7 bases from J; junction bases left unmatched: 4. The CDR3 protein is CSGGGEEQYV. Here the CDR3 DNA reads TGCAGTGGGGGAGGGGAAGAGCAGTACGTC.

The chain employs TRBV19 and TRBJ2-5; D not certain. V lost 2 bases and J 5 bases, leaving 12 bases between the germline ends. Germline loops: CDR1 LNHDA, CDR2 SQIVND (reference sequence). CDR3 length: 14 amino acids. The CDR3 loop is CASSISSVSETQYF. The CDR3 nucleotides are TGTGCCAGTAGTATATCGTCAGTATCGGAGACCCAGTACTTC.

The DNA for the CDR3 is TGTGCCAGCAGCTTGGACGGGCGGGGGGTGAGCACAGATACGCAGTATTTT. Its protein product is CASSLDGRGVSTDTQYF. The chain carries TRBV5-4 and TRBJ2-3, with TRBD2 matching 8 bases. The V segment lost 0 bases and the J segment 0 bases; nucleotides outside the gene matches: 6. CDR3 size: 17 residues. Germline CDR1 SGHNT, CDR2 YYREEE (reference sequence). Together with reference TRBV5-4 and TRBJ2-3, the CDR3 gives the full variable domain: ETGVTQSPTHLIKTRGQQVTLRCSSQSGHNTVSWYQQALGQGPQFIFQYYREEENGRGNFPPRFSGLQFPNYSSELNVNALELDDSALYLCASSLDGRGVSTDTQYFGPGTRLTVL.

V gene TRBV30 combines with J gene TRBJ2-7, with 7 positions matching TRBD1. V was pared by 0 bases and J by 1 base, with 6 bases of the junction left unmatched. The CDR3 contains 15 residues. In germline, CDR1 is GTSNPN, CDR2 SVGIG (reference sequence). CDR3 sequence reads: CAWSVLQGLSYEQYF. The CDR3 nucleotides read TGTGCCTGGAGTGTACTACAGGGGTTGTCCTACGAGCAGTACTTC.

The rearrangement uses TRBV27 and TRBJ2-5, with a tentative D call TRBD2 (7 bases). Germline V gives CDR1 MNHEY, CDR2 SMNVEV (reference sequence). This CDR3 comprises 14 residues. V was trimmed by 8 bases and J by 5 bases, leaving 18 bases between them. The CDR3 loop is CASARGGAWETQYF. DNA for the CDR3: TGTGCCAGCGCAAGGGGGGGGGCTTGGGAGACCCAGTACTTC.

The rearrangement links TRBV6-1 to TRBJ1-5, with a tentative D call TRBD1 (6 bases). Germline V gene data show CDR1 as MNHNS and CDR2 as SASEGT. This CDR3 comprises 14 residues. Trimming pared 7 bases from V and 1 base from J, leaving 11 bases between. The CDR3 sequence is CASTGQLSNQPQHF. Here the CDR3 DNA reads TGTGCCAGCACCGGACAGCTGAGCAATCAGCCCCAGCATTTT.

This chain connects TRBV27 to TRBJ2-1; 8 bases fit TRBD2. Per the germline V gene, CDR1 is MNHEY and CDR2 is SMNVEV (reference sequence). Trimming took 5 bases from V and 6 from J; bases not matched to a gene: 9. This CDR3 is built from 15 residues. The CDR3 DNA reads TGTGCCAGCAGTCGGTGGGGCGGGGGGCCCAATGAGCAGTTCTTC. Translated: CASSRWGGGPNEQFF.

The chain joins TRBV19 to TRBJ2-1; TRBD2 agrees at 9 bases. Germline V gives CDR1 LNHDA, CDR2 SQIVND (reference sequence). The V gene end was trimmed by 1 base and the J gene end by 8 bases; junction bases not matched to a gene: 6. This CDR3 is 15 amino acids long. The CDR3 DNA is TGTGCCAGTAGTATAGTCGCGGGGGGGCGGGATGAGCAGTTCTTC. Translation: CASSIVAGGRDEQFF.

This clone occurred once. V is TRBV2 and J is TRBJ2-7; 8 nucleotides line up with TRBD1. V lost 6 bases and J lost 4; bases outside the gene matches: 11. This CDR3 contains 15 residues. Germline V gives CDR1 SNHLY, CDR2 FYNNEI. This CDR3 is CASRGRRQGRYEQYF. The DNA of the CDR3 is TGTGCCAGCAGGGGAAGGCGACAGGGGCGGTACGAGCAGTACTTC.

The V call is TRBV7-9, the J call TRBJ1-3; TRBD1 might be the D (6 bases). V was trimmed by 1 base and J by 3 bases, leaving 13 bases between them. Per germline, CDR1 SEHNR and CDR2 FQNEAQ (reference sequence). This CDR3 has 16 amino acids. Written as DNA, the CDR3 is TGTGCCAGCAGCTTAGATGGACAGTCTTATGGAAACACCATATATTTT. Amino acid sequence: CASSLDGQSYGNTIYF.